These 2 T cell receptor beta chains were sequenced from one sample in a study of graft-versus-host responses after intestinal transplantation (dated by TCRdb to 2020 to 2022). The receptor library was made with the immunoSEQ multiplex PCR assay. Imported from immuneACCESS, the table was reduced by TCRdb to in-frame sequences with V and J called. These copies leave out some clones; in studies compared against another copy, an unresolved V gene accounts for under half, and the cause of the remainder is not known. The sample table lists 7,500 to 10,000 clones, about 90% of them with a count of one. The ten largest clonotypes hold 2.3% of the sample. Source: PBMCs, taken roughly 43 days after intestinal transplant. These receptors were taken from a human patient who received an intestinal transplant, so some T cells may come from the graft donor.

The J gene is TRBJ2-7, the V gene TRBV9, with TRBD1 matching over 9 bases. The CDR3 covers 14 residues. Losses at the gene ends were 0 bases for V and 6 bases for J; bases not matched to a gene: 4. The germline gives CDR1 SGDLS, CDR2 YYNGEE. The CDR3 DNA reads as TGTGCCAGCAGCGTAGGGACAGGGGCCAGCGAGCAGTACTTC. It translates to CASSVGTGASEQYF.

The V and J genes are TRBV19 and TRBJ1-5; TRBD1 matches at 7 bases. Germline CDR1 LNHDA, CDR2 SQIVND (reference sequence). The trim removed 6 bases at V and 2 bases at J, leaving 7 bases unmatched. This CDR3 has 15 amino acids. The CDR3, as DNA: TGTGCCAGTAGACCCGACAGGGTCCGCAATCAGCCCCAGCATTTT. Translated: CASRPDRVRNQPQHF.